These 17 T cell receptor beta chains came from one sample sequenced in a study of T cell responses to AZD1222 COVID-19 vaccine. Only in-frame clones appear in the TCRdb table, and some are missing; sequencing was by immunoSEQ multiplex PCR. This sample has some 130,000 clones; 89% occur once, and the top ten carry roughly 6.3%. Sample: peripheral blood, taken on day 0 of AZD1222 vaccination. These receptors all stem from an adult in good health.

The V gene is TRBV9, the J gene TRBJ2-2, with 11 bases matching TRBD2. Germline V gives CDR1 SGDLS, CDR2 YYNGEE. With V trimmed by 3 bases and J by 6 bases, 1 base remained unmatched. The CDR3 spans 14 residues. The CDR3 region is CASSGLAGPGELFF. In DNA, the CDR3 is TGTGCCAGCAGCGGACTAGCGGGGCCCGGGGAGCTGTTTTTT.

This rearrangement joins TRBV6-4 to TRBJ2-6, with D unresolved. The V end lost 0 bases, the J end lost 0 bases, and 3 bases lay between the germline ends. The CDR3 is 15 amino acids. Germline CDR1 is MRHNA and CDR2 is SNTAGT. CDR3 DNA: TGTGCCAGCAGTGACTCCGGCTCTGGGGCCAACGTCCTGACTTTC. Translated, it gives CASSDSGSGANVLTF.

This chain uses TRBV9 with TRBJ2-3, with TRBD2 matching 13 bases. Trimming at V came to 3 bases and at J to 0 bases, leaving 10 bases not matched to a gene. Germline V gene data show CDR1 as SGDLS and CDR2 as YYNGEE. The CDR3 spans 19 residues. CDR3 coding DNA: TGTGCCAGCAGCGATAGAAGTGGACTAGCGGGGGTTAGCACAGATACGCAGTATTTT. Encoded protein: CASSDRSGLAGVSTDTQYF. Looking up the rest from reference TRBV9 and TRBJ2-3 gives the full variable domain: DSGVTQTPKHLITATGQRVTLRCSPRSGDLSVYWYQQSLDQGLQFLIQYYNGEERAKGNILERFSAQQFPDLHSELNLSSLELGDSALYFCASSDRSGLAGVSTDTQYFGPGTRLTVL.

The chain uses TRBV20-1 and TRBJ1-2; TRBD1 aligns across 7 bases. In germline, CDR1 is DFQATT, CDR2 SNEGSKA (reference sequence). The CDR3 is 14 amino acids. The V segment lost 3 bases and the J segment 5 bases; nucleotides outside the gene matches: 9. CDR3 protein: CSASSGQKKYGYTF. In DNA form, the CDR3 reads TGCAGTGCTAGTTCGGGACAGAAAAAGTATGGCTACACCTTC.

This clone has a single count. The chain joins TRBV5-5 to TRBJ1-5; possible D gene TRBD1, 5 bases. Germline V gives CDR1 SGHKS, CDR2 YYEKEE (reference sequence). This CDR3 spans 14 amino acids. V lost 6 bases, J lost 1 base, and 11 bases lay in between. The DNA of the CDR3 is TGTGCCAGCACCATTCCAGGGAGCAATCAGCCCCAGCATTTT. Translated, it gives CASTIPGSNQPQHF.

The V call is TRBV30, the J call TRBJ2-2; D is unclear. Germline CDR1 GTSNPN, CDR2 SVGIG (reference sequence). Deletions cut 1 base from V and 4 bases from J, with 10 bases between. The CDR3 covers 14 residues. The CDR3 spells CAWSENSGTGELFF. CDR3 sequence (DNA): TGTGCCTGGAGTGAGAACTCGGGCACCGGGGAGCTGTTTTTT.

The chain joins TRBV23-1 to TRBJ1-2; 8 bases line up with TRBD1. TRBV23-1 is assigned to the ORF class and has an uncertain function. The CDR3 has 15 residues. The V and J ends lost 0 bases and 6 bases, in that order; junction bases with no gene match: 6. CDR3 nucleotide sequence: TGCGCCAGCAGTCAATCCTCCGGACAGGGTAATGGCTACACCTTC. Translating gives CASSQSSGQGNGYTF.

The chain is built from TRBV4-1 and TRBJ2-5; possible D gene TRBD1, 6 bases. Per the germline V gene, CDR1 is MGHRA and CDR2 is YSYEKL. Trimming took 4 bases from V and 1 from J, leaving 10 bases between them. This CDR3 spans 14 amino acids. The CDR3 coding sequence is TGCGCCAGCAGCCTTGGGACAACCCAAGAGACCCAGTACTTC. Protein sequence: CASSLGTTQETQYF.

This sequence joins TRBV5-4 and TRBJ1-2; D possibly corresponds to TRBD1 (5 bases). Between the trimmed V and J ends, which lost 6 bases and 4 bases, there was a span of 10 bases. The germline V gene encodes CDR1 SGHNT and CDR2 YYREEE (reference sequence). This CDR3 region has 12 residues. CDR3 sequence reads: CASTYGGYGYTF. DNA of the CDR3: TGTGCCAGCACCTACGGGGGCTATGGCTACACCTTC.

The V gene is TRBV24-1, the J gene TRBJ2-1, with a possible D match to TRBD1 (8 bases). The V and J ends lost 4 bases and 7 bases respectively, with 19 bases between them. Germline CDR1 is KGHDR and CDR2 is SFDVKD. The CDR3 is 16 residues long. In nucleotides, the CDR3 is TGTGCCACCAGTGACCCAGGACAGGGAGGGAAGAATGAGCAGTTCTTC. This gives the protein CATSDPGQGGKNEQFF.

In regard to this clone: Within the sample, other DNA sequences also encode this same CDR3. V is TRBV5-1 and J is TRBJ1-1, with D unresolved. Trimming took off 0 bases at V and 0 bases at J, with 6 bases between the two ends. The CDR3 covers 14 residues. Germline CDR1 SGHRS, CDR2 YFSETQ. The CDR3 DNA follows: TGCGCCAGCAGCTTGGGAGGGTTGAACACTGAAGCTTTCTTT. As protein: CASSLGGLNTEAFF.

V and J are TRBV2 and TRBJ2-7; perhaps TRBD1 as D (6 bases). This CDR3 has 13 residues. The germline gives CDR1 SNHLY, CDR2 FYNNEI. V gave up 6 bases and J gave up 5 bases, with 14 bases separating them. CDR3: CASRRQVRNEQYF. DNA of the CDR3: TGTGCCAGCAGGCGACAGGTGAGAAACGAGCAGTACTTC.

The rearrangement joins TRBV11-3 to TRBJ2-5, with 7 bases aligning to TRBD1. V was clipped by 2 bases and J by 2 bases; unmatched bases: 8. The germline gives CDR1 SGHNT, CDR2 YENEEA. The CDR3 is 16 amino acids. The CDR3 reads CASSLTGTVPQETQYF. The CDR3 nucleotides are TGTGCCAGCAGCTTAACGGGGACAGTCCCACAAGAGACCCAGTACTTC.

The V and J genes are TRBV5-1 and TRBJ1-2; TRBD1 agrees at 7 bases. Trimming took 4 bases from V and 5 from J; bases not matched to a gene: 8. The germline gives CDR1 SGHRS, CDR2 YFSETQ. CDR3 length: 14 amino acids. CDR3 nucleotides: TGCGCCAGCAGCCCAGGGGGGCTGGGGTATGGCTACACCTTC. Amino acids: CASSPGGLGYGYTF.

The chain carries TRBV5-1 and TRBJ2-5; weak D call: TRBD2 (5 bases). Germline V CDR1 and CDR2: SGHRS, YFSETQ. Trimming shortened V by 4 bases and J by 5 bases, and 15 bases separated the two germline ends. The CDR3 is 14 amino acids. CDR3 residues: CASSIKLVSETQYF. Here the CDR3 DNA reads TGCGCCAGCAGCATTAAACTAGTTTCGGAGACCCAGTACTTC.

The genes are TRBV19 and TRBJ1-4, with TRBD1 identical over 7 bases. Trimming removed 5 bases from V and 8 bases from J; junction bases left unmatched: 8. CDR3 length: 14 residues. Germline assignment: CDR1 LNHDA and CDR2 SQIVND (reference sequence). The CDR3 loop is CASSPGGVGEKLFF. The CDR3 bases are TGTGCCAGTAGTCCAGGGGGAGTAGGCGAAAAACTGTTTTTT.

There are a few counts of this clone. Other DNA sequences in this sample translate to the same CDR3. The chain links TRBV5-1 to TRBJ2-1; a possible D gene is TRBD1 (5 bases). V lost 2 bases and J 1 base, leaving 7 bases between the germline ends. The germline gives CDR1 SGHRS, CDR2 YFSETQ. The CDR3 is 14 amino acids. The CDR3 reads CASSLGDSYNEQFF. Here the CDR3 DNA reads TGCGCCAGCAGCTTAGGGGATTCCTACAATGAGCAGTTCTTC.